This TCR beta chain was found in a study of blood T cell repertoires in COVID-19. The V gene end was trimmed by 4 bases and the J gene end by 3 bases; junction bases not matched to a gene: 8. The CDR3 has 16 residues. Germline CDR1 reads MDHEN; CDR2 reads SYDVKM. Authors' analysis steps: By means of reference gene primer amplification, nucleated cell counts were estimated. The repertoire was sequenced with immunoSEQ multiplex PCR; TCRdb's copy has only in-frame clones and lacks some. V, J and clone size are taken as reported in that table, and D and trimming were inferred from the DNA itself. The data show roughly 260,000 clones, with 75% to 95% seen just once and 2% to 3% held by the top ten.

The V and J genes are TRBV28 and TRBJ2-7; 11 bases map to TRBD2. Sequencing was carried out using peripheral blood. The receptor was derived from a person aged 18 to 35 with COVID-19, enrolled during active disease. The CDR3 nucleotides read TGTGCCAGCAGTTCTTCCGGGACTAGCGGTTACTACGAGCAGTACTTC. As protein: CASSSSGTSGYYEQYF.